The 30 T cell receptor beta chains given below trace back to one sample, sequenced in a study of CD8 T cells in ankylosing spondylitis (dated by TCRdb to about 2017). Receptor libraries were prepared by 5' RACE. TCRdb names Illumina HiSeq 2500 as the instrument used. The raw public data were reprocessed by TCRdb itself: fastp quality trimming at Q25, MiXCR clonotype calling, in-frame beta chains only. Records with the same CDR3 protein are collapsed into one entry carrying the most frequent genes and DNA. This sample comprises about 140,000 distinct CDR3 sequences, roughly 8.4% of them detected only once. The top ten clonotypes cover approximately 7% of the sample. Sequenced: synovial fluid, either unsorted or a sorted T cell fraction (not recorded which). The receptors come from a male donor with ankylosing spondylitis.

This chain connects TRBV11-2 to TRBJ1-3; TRBD1 agrees at 8 bases. This CDR3 contains 16 residues. V trimming: 0 bases; J trimming: 4 bases; junction bases outside the gene matches: 5. Germline-derived CDR1 and CDR2 are SGHAT and FQNNGV. In DNA form, the CDR3 reads TGTGCCAGCAGCTTAGATCGGACAGGGAACGGAAACACCATATATTTT. It yields the protein CASSLDRTGNGNTIYF. The variable domain in full, with the rest retrieved from reference TRBV11-2 and TRBJ1-3, is EAGVAQSPRYKIIEKRQSVAFWCNPISGHATLYWYQQILGQGPKLLIQFQNNGVVDDSQLPKDRFSAERLKGVDSTLKIQPAKLEDSAVYLCASSLDRTGNGNTIYFGEGSWLTVV.

This clonotype was observed a handful of times. The chain combines TRBV5-5 with TRBJ1-6, with no clear D. Germline CDR1 SGHKS, CDR2 YYEKEE (reference sequence). CDR3 length: 12 residues. Trimming pared 2 bases from V and 7 bases from J, leaving 4 bases between. This CDR3 reads CASSFANSPLHF. The CDR3 DNA follows: TGTGCCAGCAGCTTTGCGAATTCACCCCTCCACTTT.

The V call is TRBV6-1, the J call TRBJ2-5; 9 positions agree with TRBD2. CDR3 length equals 15 residues. V gave up 5 bases and J gave up 7 bases; unmatched junction bases: 11. Per the germline V gene, CDR1 is MNHNS and CDR2 is SASEGT. CDR3 in amino acids: CASSPETSGEGTQYF. CDR3 sequence (DNA): TGTGCCAGCAGTCCAGAGACTAGCGGTGAGGGGACCCAGTACTTC.

This clonotype was counted many times. CDR3 residues: CASRRDSEAFF. The CDR3 DNA sequence: TGCGCCAGCAGACGGGACAGTGAAGCTTTCTTT. The chain is built from TRBV5-1 and TRBJ1-1, with 7 nucleotides matching TRBD1. The ends lost 5 bases at V and 7 bases at J; junction bases unmatched: 2. Germline values: CDR1 SGHRS, CDR2 YFSETQ. The CDR3 totals 11 residues.

This clonotype was seen ten or more times. The CDR3 sequence: CASSQSGGRQFF. The CDR3 DNA reads TGTGCCAGCAGTCAGAGCGGGGGTAGGCAGTTCTTC. The chain couples TRBV12-3 or TRBV12-4 to TRBJ2-1; 8 bases match TRBD2. The CDR3 covers 12 residues. V gave up 5 bases and J gave up 12 bases; unmatched junction bases: 6.

This clonotype was found many times. The genes are TRBV18 and TRBJ2-1, with 7 positions matching TRBD2. The ends lost 0 bases at V and 3 bases at J; junction bases unmatched: 5. This CDR3 region has 16 residues. Germline assignment: CDR1 KGHSH and CDR2 LQKENI. The CDR3 DNA reads as TGTGCCAGCTCACCACCAAGTGGGGGGGACTACAATGAGCAGTTCTTC. Its translation is CASSPPSGGDYNEQFF.

This clonotype has more than one count but fewer than ten. The V gene is TRBV5-5, the J gene TRBJ2-7; 7 bases are a match to TRBD2. Germline V gene data show CDR1 as SGHKS and CDR2 as YYEKEE (reference sequence). With V trimmed by 1 base and J by 0 bases, 7 bases remained unmatched. The CDR3 is 16 residues long. CDR3 nucleotides: TGTGCCAGCAGCTTGAATTCCGGCGGGAGCTCCTACGAGCAGTACTTC. Translating gives CASSLNSGGSSYEQYF. Combining the CDR3 with reference TRBV5-5 and TRBJ2-7 gives the whole variable domain DAGVTQSPTHLIKTRGQQVTLRCSPISGHKSVSWYQQVLGQGPQFIFQYYEKEERGRGNFPDRFSARQFPNYSSELNVNALLLGDSALYLCASSLNSGGSSYEQYFGPGTRLTVT.

This chain links TRBV20-1 with TRBJ1-2; no clear D. Germline V CDR1 and CDR2: DFQATT, SNEGSKA (reference sequence). Trimming took off 3 bases at V and 3 bases at J, with 8 bases between the two ends. The CDR3 covers 12 residues. The CDR3 nucleotides read TGCAGTGCTAGCCGGCCTGACTATGGCTACACCTTC. It yields the protein CSASRPDYGYTF.

This clonotype showed up many times. The rearrangement uses TRBV11-2 and TRBJ2-3; D may correspond to TRBD1 or TRBD2 (5 bases each). CDR1 is SGHAT and CDR2 is FQNNGV in the germline V gene. The CDR3 extends over 16 amino acids. Trimming left V 3 bases short and J 4 bases short, with 17 bases between. CDR3 sequence reads: CASSFLTGLGADTQYF. CDR3 DNA: TGTGCCAGCAGCTTCTTAACGGGGCTGGGAGCAGATACGCAGTATTTT.

This clonotype was observed a few times. The V call is TRBV11-2, the J call TRBJ2-1, with TRBD1 as a possible D gene (6 bases). This CDR3 comprises 14 residues. V lost 4 bases, J lost 3 bases, and 10 bases lay in between. Germline CDR1 SGHAT, CDR2 FQNNGV. In DNA form, the CDR3 reads TGTGCCAGCAGCTACAGGACAGTCTACAATGAGCAGTTCTTC. Translation: CASSYRTVYNEQFF.

This clonotype has ten or more counts. The CDR3 spells CASSRGGGGANVLTF. CDR3 bases: TGTGCCAGCAGCCGAGGGGGCGGCGGGGCCAACGTCCTGACTTTC. The V call is TRBV4-2, the J call TRBJ2-6; 7 bases fit TRBD1. Germline trimming cut 4 bases from V and 4 bases from J; bases unmatched to any gene: 4. Per the germline V gene, CDR1 is LGHNA and CDR2 is YNFKEQ. This CDR3 has 15 residues.

This clonotype was seen many times. This rearrangement joins TRBV7-3 to TRBJ2-2; D gene uncertain. Between the trimmed V and J ends, which lost 5 bases and 6 bases, there was a span of 10 bases. The CDR3 loop spans 13 amino acids. Germline CDR1 SGHTA, CDR2 FQGTGA. The CDR3 region has the DNA TGTGCCAGCAGCCTCTTTAAAGCCGGGGAGCTGTTTTTT. As protein: CASSLFKAGELFF.

This clonotype has ten or more counts. The rearrangement links TRBV6-5 to TRBJ2-7, with TRBD1 as a possible D gene (6 bases). The CDR3 runs to 14 residues. Trimming took off 0 bases at V and 5 bases at J, with 11 bases between the two ends. Germline values: CDR1 MNHEY, CDR2 SVGAGI. CDR3 protein: CASSYSPGVHEQYF. The DNA of the CDR3 is TGTGCCAGCAGTTACTCCCCAGGGGTACACGAGCAGTACTTC.

The chain combines TRBV7-2 with TRBJ2-1; 15 bases align to TRBD2. V lost 6 bases and J lost 8; bases outside the gene matches: 5. In germline, CDR1 is SGHTA, CDR2 FQGNSA. This CDR3 is built from 15 residues. CDR3 protein: CASSRTSGRAYEQFF. In DNA, the CDR3 is TGTGCCAGCAGTAGGACTAGCGGGAGGGCCTATGAGCAGTTCTTC.

In the case of this clonotype: A read error may explain this, as a much larger clone is one base away. The chain uses TRBV5-5 and TRBJ2-1, with D unresolved. The V gene's germline CDR1 is SGHKS and CDR2 YYEKEE (reference sequence). The CDR3 has 11 residues. The CDR3 coding sequence is TGTGACAGCAGCTCCTCCGGACGGGAGTTCTTC. This codes for CDSSSSGREFF.

In regard to this clonotype: A read error may account for a junction end that differs from germline. This chain links TRBV7-7 with TRBJ2-3; D perhaps matches TRBD1 (5 bases). CDR1 and CDR2 from the germline V gene are SSHAT and FNYEAQ (reference sequence). The CDR3 has 14 amino acids. The CDR3 sequence: CASSPSGLGDTQYF. CDR3 sequence (DNA): TGTGCTAGCAGCCCCTCAGGGTTAGGAGATACGCAGTATTTT.

This clonotype has at least ten counts. J is TRBJ2-2 and V is TRBV2; D uncertain. Trimming took 4 bases from V and 6 from J, leaving 9 bases between them. The CDR3 is made up of 13 amino acids. The germline V gene has CDR1 SNHLY and CDR2 FYNNEI. CDR3 sequence: CASSVYGAGELFF. Here the CDR3 DNA reads TGTGCCAGCAGTGTATACGGCGCCGGGGAGCTGTTTTTT.

The gene calls are TRBV20-1 and TRBJ2-7, with 7 bases matching TRBD2. This CDR3 has 13 residues. The trim removed 3 bases at V and 5 bases at J, leaving 7 bases unmatched. From germline, CDR1 is DFQATT and CDR2 SNEGSKA (reference sequence). CDR3 nucleotide sequence: TGCAGTGCTAGCGAGGGAGGGCCCGACGAGCAGTACTTC. Its translation is CSASEGGPDEQYF.

This clonotype was found many times. This sequence joins TRBV20-1 and TRBJ2-1, with unresolved D. Germline CDR1 is DFQATT and CDR2 is SNEGSKA (reference sequence). The CDR3 is 14 amino acids. With 6 bases removed from V and 2 bases from J, the gap between germline ends came to 14 bases. CDR3 amino acids: CSAPVLNTYNEQFF. The CDR3 DNA reads TGCAGTGCCCCCGTGCTCAATACCTACAATGAGCAGTTCTTC.

This clonotype has at least ten counts. The chain employs TRBV20-1 and TRBJ1-5; D gene ambiguous. V was shortened by 0 bases and J by 6 bases, with 9 bases between the two germline ends. Germline V gene lookup returns CDR1 DFQATT and CDR2 SNEGSKA (reference sequence). CDR3 size: 13 residues. The CDR3 here is CSARDRASQPQHF. CDR3 sequence (DNA): TGCAGTGCTAGAGATCGGGCGTCTCAGCCCCAGCATTTT.

This clonotype appeared once. The chain joins TRBV6-2 or TRBV6-3 to TRBJ2-7; D ambiguous. This CDR3 is 14 amino acids long. Trimming cost V 7 bases and J 3 bases, with 16 bases left between them. CDR1 and CDR2 from the germline V gene are MNHEY and SVGEGT. The CDR3 loop is CASNPRWTIYEQYF. The CDR3 DNA follows: TGTGCCAGCAACCCCAGATGGACCATCTACGAGCAGTACTTC.

This clonotype was seen repeatedly, ten times or more. The chain couples TRBV24-1 to TRBJ2-1; 10 bases are a match to TRBD2. The CDR3 loop spans 15 amino acids. V lost 9 bases and J lost 2; bases outside the gene matches: 6. Germline-derived CDR1 and CDR2 are KGHDR and SFDVKD. The CDR3: CATGRTSGAYNEQFF. Here the CDR3 DNA reads TGTGCCACCGGAAGGACTAGCGGAGCCTACAATGAGCAGTTCTTC.

The chain uses TRBV10-3 and TRBJ1-2, with 8 positions matching TRBD1. Germline CDR1 is ENHRY and CDR2 is SYGVKD. Unmatched junction bases numbered 17, after V lost 7 bases and J lost 1 base. The CDR3 is made up of 18 amino acids. CDR3 in amino acids: CAITAGQGGGSYNYGYTF. The CDR3 DNA follows: TGTGCCATCACCGCTGGACAGGGAGGCGGCTCTTATAACTATGGCTACACCTTC.

This clonotype came up a few times. The rearrangement joins TRBV6-2 or TRBV6-3 to TRBJ2-3; D possibly corresponds to TRBD1 (6 bases). In germline, CDR1 is MNHEY, CDR2 SVGEGT. CDR3 length equals 14 residues. Trimming cost V 7 bases and J 2 bases, with 13 bases left between them. The CDR3 DNA is TGTGCCAGCACCAACCGGACAGACACAGATACGCAGTATTTT. Protein sequence: CASTNRTDTDTQYF.

This clonotype was counted ten times or more. The chain recombines TRBV20-1 with TRBJ2-5; the D gene is possibly TRBD2 (6 bases). The CDR3 sequence is 12 residues long. Germline CDR1 and CDR2: DFQATT and SNEGSKA (reference sequence). Deletions cut 1 base from V and 4 bases from J, with 7 bases between. The CDR3 bases are TGCAGTGCTAGAGTGGGAGGAGAGACCCAGTACTTC. This sequence encodes CSARVGGETQYF.

This clonotype showed up many times. This sequence joins TRBV28 and TRBJ1-3; D gene ambiguous. Trimming left V 2 bases short and J 0 bases short, with 5 bases between. This CDR3 region has 14 residues. Germline V gene sequence: CDR1 MDHEN, CDR2 SYDVKM. CDR3: CASSLIGSGNTIYF. The CDR3 nucleotides are TGTGCCAGCAGTTTAATCGGCTCTGGAAACACCATATATTTT.

The gene calls are TRBV20-1 and TRBJ1-1; tentative D call: TRBD1 (5 bases). CDR1 is DFQATT and CDR2 is SNEGSKA in the germline V gene (reference sequence). V lost 6 bases and J 11 bases, leaving 19 bases between the germline ends. The CDR3 spans 12 residues. The CDR3 sequence: CSAVTDTEGAFF. The CDR3 nucleotides are TGCAGTGCGGTAACGGACACCGAGGGGGCTTTCTTT.

The CDR3 bases are TGTGCCAGCGTCACCCCCCTTTCGACAGGGCGAGAGACCCAGTACTTC. This sequence encodes CASVTPLSTGRETQYF. V gene TRBV7-2 combines with J gene TRBJ2-5; 7 positions agree with TRBD1. The V gene end was trimmed by 8 bases and the J gene end by 4 bases; junction bases not matched to a gene: 16. The CDR3 sequence is 16 residues long. The germline gives CDR1 SGHTA, CDR2 FQGNSA. Looking up the rest from reference TRBV7-2 and TRBJ2-5 gives the full variable domain: GAGVSQSPSNKVTEKGKDVELRCDPISGHTALYWYRQSLGQGLEFLIYFQGNSAPDKSGLPSDRFSAERTGGSVSTLTIQRTQQEDSAVYLCASVTPLSTGRETQYFGPGTRLLVL.

This clonotype was recorded at least ten times. The chain links TRBV5-1 to TRBJ2-3; 9 bases fit TRBD2. V lost 0 bases to trimming and J lost 4 bases; unmatched junction nucleotides: 6. Germline CDR1 reads SGHRS; CDR2 reads YFSETQ. The CDR3 sequence is 16 residues long. CDR3 sequence: CASSLVPSGGPDTQYF. The CDR3 nucleotides are TGCGCCAGCAGCTTGGTGCCCAGCGGGGGGCCAGATACGCAGTATTTT. The full variable domain, in which reference TRBV5-1 and TRBJ2-3 provide the parts outside the CDR3, is KAGVTQTPRYLIKTRGQQVTLSCSPISGHRSVSWYQQTPGQGLQFLFEYFSETQRNKGNFPGRFSGRQFSNSRSEMNVSTLELGDSALYLCASSLVPSGGPDTQYFGPGTRLTVL.

This clonotype was found many times. V and J are TRBV18 and TRBJ1-4; possibly TRBD1 for D (6 bases). With 2 bases removed from V and 8 bases from J, the gap between germline ends came to 15 bases. Germline loops: CDR1 KGHSH, CDR2 LQKENI. CDR3 length equals 15 residues. CDR3 coding DNA: TGTGCCAGCTCACCATACCAAGGGACACGCGAAAAACTGTTTTTT. As protein: CASSPYQGTREKLFF. Supplemented by reference TRBV18 and TRBJ1-4, the full variable domain reads NAGVMQNPRHLVRRRGQEARLRCSPMKGHSHVYWYRQLPEEGLKFMVYLQKENIIDESGMPKERFSAEFPKEGPSILRIQQVVRGDSAAYFCASSPYQGTREKLFFGSGTQLSVL.